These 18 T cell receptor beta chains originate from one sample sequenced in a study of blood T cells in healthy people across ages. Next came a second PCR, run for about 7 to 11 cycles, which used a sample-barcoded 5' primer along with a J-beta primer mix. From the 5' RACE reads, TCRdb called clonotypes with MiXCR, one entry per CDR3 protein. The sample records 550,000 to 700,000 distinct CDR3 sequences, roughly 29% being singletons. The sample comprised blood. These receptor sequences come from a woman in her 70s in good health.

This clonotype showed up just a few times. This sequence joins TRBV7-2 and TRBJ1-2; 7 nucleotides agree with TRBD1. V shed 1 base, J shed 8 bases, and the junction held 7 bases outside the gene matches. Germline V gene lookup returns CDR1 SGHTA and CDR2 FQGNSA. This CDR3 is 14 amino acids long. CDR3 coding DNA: TGTGCCAGCAGCTTAGTTGTAGGGGGCGGCGGCTACACCTTC. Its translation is CASSLVVGGGGYTF.

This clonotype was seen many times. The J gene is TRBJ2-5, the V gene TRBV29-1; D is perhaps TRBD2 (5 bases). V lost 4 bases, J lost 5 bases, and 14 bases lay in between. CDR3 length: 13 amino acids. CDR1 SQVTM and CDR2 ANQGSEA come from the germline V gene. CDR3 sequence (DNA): TGCAGCGTTGGATCGGGATGGTCGGAGACCCAGTACTTC. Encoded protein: CSVGSGWSETQYF.

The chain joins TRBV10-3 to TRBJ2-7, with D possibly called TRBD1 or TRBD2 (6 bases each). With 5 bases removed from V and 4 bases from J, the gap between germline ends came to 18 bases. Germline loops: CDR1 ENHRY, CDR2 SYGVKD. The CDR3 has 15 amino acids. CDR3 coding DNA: TGTGCCATCAGTAGGACGGGGGCCGGGGGTTACGAGCAGTACTTC. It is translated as CAISRTGAGGYEQYF.

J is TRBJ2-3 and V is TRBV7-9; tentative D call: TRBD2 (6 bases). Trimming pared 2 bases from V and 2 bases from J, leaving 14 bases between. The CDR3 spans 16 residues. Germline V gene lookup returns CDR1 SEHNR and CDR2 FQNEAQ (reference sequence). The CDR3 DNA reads TGTGCCAGCAGCTTAAGCGGGCGGGATCTCACAGATACGCAGTATTTT. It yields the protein CASSLSGRDLTDTQYF.

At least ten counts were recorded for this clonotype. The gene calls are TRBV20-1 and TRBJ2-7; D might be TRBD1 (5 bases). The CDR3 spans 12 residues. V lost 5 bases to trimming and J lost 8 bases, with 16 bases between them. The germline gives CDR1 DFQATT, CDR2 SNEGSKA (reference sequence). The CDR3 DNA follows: TGCAGTGCTCAGCCCCAGGGCAACAAGCAGTACTTC. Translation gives CSAQPQGNKQYF.

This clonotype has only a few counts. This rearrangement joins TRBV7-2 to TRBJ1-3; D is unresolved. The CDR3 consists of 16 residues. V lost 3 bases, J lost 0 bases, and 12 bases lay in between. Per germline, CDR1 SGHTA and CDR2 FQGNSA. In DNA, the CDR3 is TGTGCCAGCAGCTTCAATCGACCGATCTCTGGAAACACCATATATTTT. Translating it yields CASSFNRPISGNTIYF.

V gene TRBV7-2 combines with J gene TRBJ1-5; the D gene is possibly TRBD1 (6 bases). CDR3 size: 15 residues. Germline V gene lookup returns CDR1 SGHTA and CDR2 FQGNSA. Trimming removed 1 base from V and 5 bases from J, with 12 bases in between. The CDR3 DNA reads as TGTGCCAGCAGCTTAGGCCTCCAGGGGCATCAGCCCCAGCATTTT. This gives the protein CASSLGLQGHQPQHF.

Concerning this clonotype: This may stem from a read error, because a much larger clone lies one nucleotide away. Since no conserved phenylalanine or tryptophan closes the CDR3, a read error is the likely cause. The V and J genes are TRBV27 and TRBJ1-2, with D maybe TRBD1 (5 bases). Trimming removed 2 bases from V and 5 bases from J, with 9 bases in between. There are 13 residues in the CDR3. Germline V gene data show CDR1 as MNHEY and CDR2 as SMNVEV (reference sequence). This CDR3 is CASSLGRDYGYTS. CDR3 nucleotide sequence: TGTGCCAGCAGTTTAGGCAGGGATTATGGCTACACCTCC.

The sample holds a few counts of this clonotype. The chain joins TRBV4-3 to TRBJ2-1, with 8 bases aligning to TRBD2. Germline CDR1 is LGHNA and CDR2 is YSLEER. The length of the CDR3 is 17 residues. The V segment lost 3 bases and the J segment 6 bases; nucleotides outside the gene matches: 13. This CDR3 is CASSHTSTGGTSNEQFF. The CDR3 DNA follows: TGCGCCAGCAGCCATACATCTACGGGAGGGACTTCCAATGAGCAGTTCTTC.

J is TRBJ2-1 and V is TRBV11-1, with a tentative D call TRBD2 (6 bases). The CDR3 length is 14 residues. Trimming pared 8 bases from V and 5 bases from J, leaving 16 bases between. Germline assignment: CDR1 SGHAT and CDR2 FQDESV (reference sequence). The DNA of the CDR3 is TGTGCCAGCCGCAACCCCAGGGAGGACAATGAGCAGTTCTTC. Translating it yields CASRNPREDNEQFF.

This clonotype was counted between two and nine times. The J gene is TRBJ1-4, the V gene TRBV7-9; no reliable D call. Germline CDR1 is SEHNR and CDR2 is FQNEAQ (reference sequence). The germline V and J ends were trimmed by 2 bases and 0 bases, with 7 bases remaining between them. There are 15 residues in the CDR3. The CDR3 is CASSLQSATNEKLFF. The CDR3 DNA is TGTGCCAGCAGCTTACAGTCCGCAACTAATGAAAAACTGTTTTTT.

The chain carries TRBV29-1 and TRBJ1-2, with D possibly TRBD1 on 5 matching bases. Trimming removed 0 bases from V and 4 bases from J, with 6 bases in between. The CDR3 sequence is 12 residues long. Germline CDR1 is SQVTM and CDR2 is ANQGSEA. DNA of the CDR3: TGCAGCGTTGAAGATCAGGGCTATGGCTACACCTTC. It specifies CSVEDQGYGYTF.

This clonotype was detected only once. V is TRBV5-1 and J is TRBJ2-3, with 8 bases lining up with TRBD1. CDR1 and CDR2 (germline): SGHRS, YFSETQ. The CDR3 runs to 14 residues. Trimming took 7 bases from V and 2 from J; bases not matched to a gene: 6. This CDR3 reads CASLPGQATDTQYF. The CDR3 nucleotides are TGCGCCAGCCTTCCGGGACAGGCCACAGATACGCAGTATTTT.

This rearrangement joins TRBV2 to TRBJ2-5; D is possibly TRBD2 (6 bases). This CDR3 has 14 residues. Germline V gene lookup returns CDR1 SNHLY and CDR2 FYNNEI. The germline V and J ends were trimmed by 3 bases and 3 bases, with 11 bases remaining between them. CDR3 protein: CASSDGTAKETQYF. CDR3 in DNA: TGTGCCAGCAGTGACGGGACTGCAAAAGAGACCCAGTACTTC.

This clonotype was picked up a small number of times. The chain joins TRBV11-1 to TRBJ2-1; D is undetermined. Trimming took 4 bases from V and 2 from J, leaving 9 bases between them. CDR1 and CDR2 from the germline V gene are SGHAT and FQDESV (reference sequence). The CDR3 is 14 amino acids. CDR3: CASSSPATYNEQFF. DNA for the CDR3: TGTGCCAGCAGCTCCCCGGCGACCTACAATGAGCAGTTCTTC.

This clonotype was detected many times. DNA for the CDR3: TGCGCCAGCAGCCAAGATTGGGCCCTGCCCACGGAGCAAGAGACCCAGTACTTC. It specifies CASSQDWALPTEQETQYF. The genes are TRBV4-3 and TRBJ2-5, with unresolved D. This CDR3 spans 18 amino acids. Trimming stripped 0 bases from V and 2 bases from J, with 19 bases between. The V gene's germline CDR1 is LGHNA and CDR2 YSLEER.

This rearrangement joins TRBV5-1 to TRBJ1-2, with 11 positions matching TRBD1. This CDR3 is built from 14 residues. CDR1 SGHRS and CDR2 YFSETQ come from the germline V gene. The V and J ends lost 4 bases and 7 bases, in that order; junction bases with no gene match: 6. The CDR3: CASSIGQGAFGYTF. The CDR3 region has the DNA TGCGCCAGCAGCATAGGACAGGGGGCCTTTGGCTACACCTTC.

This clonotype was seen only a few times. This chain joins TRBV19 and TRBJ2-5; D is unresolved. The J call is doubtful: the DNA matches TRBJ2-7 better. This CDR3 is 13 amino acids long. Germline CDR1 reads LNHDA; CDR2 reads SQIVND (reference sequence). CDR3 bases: TGTGCCAGCTCCTCCCTAGGGCCCTACGAGCAGTACTTC. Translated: CASSSLGPYEQYF.